The entry below describes one T cell receptor (beta chain). Antigen unknown. Looked up from germline, CDR1 is LNHDA and CDR2 is SQIVND (reference sequence). V lost 3 bases to trimming and J lost 6 bases, with 18 bases between them. The CDR3 runs to 15 residues. These data originate in a study of shared clonotypes between healthy human individuals. About the research overall: A couple of women and a few men aged 18 to 49 served as donors.

TCRdb keeps only in-frame clones here, not all; method: immunoSEQ multiplex PCR. The table includes 2 million to 3 million clones, around nine tenths detected once. The study's findings and limits: Among several donors, approximately 4.6% of naive CD4 clonotypes were found in common.

The chain employs TRBV19 and TRBJ2-7; possibly TRBD1 for D (6 bases). This TCR was recovered from a man aged 18 to 30 in good health. The sample consisted of naive CD4+ T cells sorted from blood. Indicated subset: CD45RA+ positively selected. DNA for the CDR3: TGTGCCAGTAGTATCACAGGGATATCTCAAGGCGAGCAGTACTTC. Translated: CASSITGISQGEQYF.